Each of the 21 T cell receptor beta chains below was sequenced from the same sample in a study of vaccination effects on CD4 cells after COVID-19. Antigens for these TCRs are unknown. Prior to sequencing, the ViraFEST assay stimulated PBMC with viral peptide pools, which expanded the antigen-specific CD4+ T cells. Cells that had been cultured for approximately ten days were the source of isolated CD4+ T cells. Of the BNT162b2 and mRNA-1273 vaccines, participants received two doses of one or the other. Some clones are missing from TCRdb's copy, which holds only in-frame ones; the method was immunoSEQ multiplex PCR. This table has 30,000 to 40,000 clones, approximately 80% appearing once. The input for sequencing was CD4+ T cells from PBMCs cultured with HCoV-NL63 spike peptides, taken after COVID-19 vaccination. The receptors stem from a human donor who received a COVID-19 vaccine. Some clones in this sample may be carry-over from other donors' samples.

The V gene is TRBV30, the J gene TRBJ1-3; D call uncertain. Trimming cost V 1 base and J 0 bases, with 7 bases left between them. Germline assignment: CDR1 GTSNPN and CDR2 SVGIG (reference sequence). The length of the CDR3 is 14 residues. The CDR3 bases are TGTGCCTGGAGTGGACGCTACTCTGGAAACACCATATATTTT. Its protein product is CAWSGRYSGNTIYF.

This chain connects TRBV5-1 to TRBJ1-2; no clear D. Looked up from germline, CDR1 is SGHRS and CDR2 is YFSETQ. V was trimmed by 0 bases and J by 8 bases, leaving 14 bases between them. The CDR3 covers 14 residues. The CDR3 sequence: CASSLGGGGKGYTF. In DNA, the CDR3 is TGCGCCAGCAGCTTGGGTGGTGGAGGGAAAGGCTACACCTTC.

In this sample, this clone turned up a few times. V gene TRBV14 combines with J gene TRBJ2-2; the D gene is possibly TRBD1 (6 bases). The V end lost 6 bases, the J end lost 5 bases, and 19 bases lay between the germline ends. The CDR3 totals 16 residues. Germline CDR1 SGHDN, CDR2 FVKESK. The CDR3: CASSRNRDTSTGELFF. In DNA form, the CDR3 reads TGTGCCAGCAGTCGGAACCGGGACACCTCGACCGGGGAGCTGTTTTTT.

The chain joins TRBV18 to TRBJ2-3, with 9 bases matching TRBD2. The CDR3 runs to 14 residues. Germline values: CDR1 KGHSH, CDR2 LQKENI. V dropped 3 bases and J dropped 4; count of bases not matched to a gene: 2. CDR3 amino acids: CASSPAGGADTQYF. DNA for the CDR3: TGTGCCAGCTCACCTGCGGGGGGGGCAGATACGCAGTATTTT.

This clone was recorded only once. V and J are TRBV18 and TRBJ2-1, with 10 bases matching TRBD2. Germline trimming cut 4 bases from V and 3 bases from J; bases unmatched to any gene: 3. Germline assignment: CDR1 KGHSH and CDR2 LQKENI. This CDR3 comprises 15 residues. CDR3 in amino acids: CASSRLAGDYNEQFF. The DNA for the CDR3 is TGTGCCAGCTCACGGCTAGCGGGGGACTACAATGAGCAGTTCTTC.

The table lists this clone with a few counts. This sequence joins TRBV19 and TRBJ1-2; no clear D gene. Looked up from germline, CDR1 is LNHDA and CDR2 is SQIVND (reference sequence). The germline V and J ends were trimmed by 2 bases and 3 bases, with 16 bases remaining between them. CDR3 size: 16 residues. For the CDR3, the DNA is TGTGCCAGTAGTATAAGGTTTGAGAGACGGGACTATGGCTACACCTTC. This codes for CASSIRFERRDYGYTF.

The chain links TRBV25-1 to TRBJ1-4, with 9 bases lining up with TRBD1. The V segment lost 7 bases and the J segment 10 bases; nucleotides outside the gene matches: 7. Germline CDR1 and CDR2: MGHDK and SYGVNS. The CDR3 runs 13 residues. The CDR3 is CASKQGAVAKLFF. The CDR3 nucleotides read TGTGCCAGCAAACAGGGGGCCGTGGCAAAACTGTTTTTT.

The V call is TRBV7-3, the J call TRBJ2-3, with D perhaps matching TRBD2 (6 bases). This CDR3 has 16 residues. CDR1 is SGHTA and CDR2 is FQGTGA in the germline V gene. V was shortened by 6 bases and J by 1 base, with 17 bases between the two germline ends. CDR3 coding DNA: TGTGCCAGCAGTCATCCTAGGGGAGGAGGCACAGATACGCAGTATTTT. Protein product: CASSHPRGGGTDTQYF.

V usage is TRBV27 and J usage is TRBJ1-5; 7 nucleotides match TRBD1. Germline loops: CDR1 MNHEY, CDR2 SMNVEV (reference sequence). The length of the CDR3 is 15 residues. Germline trimming cut 0 bases from V and 7 bases from J; bases unmatched to any gene: 6. The CDR3 DNA is TGTGCCAGCAGTTTATCACGACAGGGAGTCCAGCCCCAGCATTTT. Translated: CASSLSRQGVQPQHF.

The chain has TRBV30 and TRBJ2-7, with TRBD1 as a possible D gene (7 bases). CDR3 length: 13 amino acids. Germline V lookup: CDR1 GTSNPN, CDR2 SVGIG (reference sequence). The V end lost 3 bases, the J end lost 6 bases, and 15 bases lay between the germline ends. CDR3 in amino acids: CAWRRQGLAEQYV. The DNA for the CDR3 is TGTGCCTGGAGGCGACAGGGACTGGCCGAGCAGTACGTC.

The rearrangement joins TRBV9 to TRBJ1-6; possible D gene TRBD1, 5 bases. Trimming pared 4 bases from V and 6 bases from J, leaving 14 bases between. The CDR3 runs to 15 residues. The V gene's germline CDR1 is SGDLS and CDR2 YYNGEE. DNA for the CDR3: TGTGCCAGCAGCCCCCGGGACGGGCGTAATTCACCCCTCCACTTT. It is translated as CASSPRDGRNSPLHF.

This clone occurred a few times. V gene TRBV19 combines with J gene TRBJ1-2, with a weak D call TRBD1 (5 bases). The CDR3 covers 17 residues. The V gene lost 7 bases and the J gene lost 1 base, with 22 bases spanning the gap. Germline V gene data show CDR1 as LNHDA and CDR2 as SQIVND (reference sequence). The CDR3 DNA is TGTGCCAGTACTTATGACTATCGGACAAGAAATAACTATGGCTACACCTTC. Residues: CASTYDYRTRNNYGYTF.

Only a few counts were recorded for this clone. The chain has TRBV7-2 and TRBJ2-7; D may be TRBD2 (6 bases). The CDR3 loop spans 13 amino acids. Germline CDR1 reads SGHTA; CDR2 reads FQGNSA. Trimming removed 3 bases from V and 2 bases from J, with 8 bases in between. The CDR3 DNA is TGTGCCAGCAGCTTGGGGGGAACCTACGAGCAGTACGTC. It is translated as CASSLGGTYEQYV.

V is TRBV6-2 or TRBV6-3 and J is TRBJ1-5; TRBD1 agrees at 10 bases. The germline V gene encodes CDR1 MNHEY and CDR2 SVGEGT. The J segment lost 2 bases and the V segment lost 8 bases, leaving 9 bases of the junction unmatched. The CDR3 is made up of 16 amino acids. CDR3 in DNA: TGTGCCAGCGGCCCGCACGGGACAGGGGGCAATCAGCCCCAGCATTTT. Its protein product is CASGPHGTGGNQPQHF.

This clone has more than one count but fewer than ten. The chain employs TRBV10-3 and TRBJ2-7; no reliable D call. Trimming left V 0 bases short and J 3 bases short, with 3 bases between. Germline V gives CDR1 ENHRY, CDR2 SYGVKD. CDR3 length: 12 amino acids. CDR3 DNA: TGTGCCATCAGTGAGTCCTACTACGAGCAGTACGTC. It specifies CAISESYYEQYV.

The CDR3, as DNA: TGCGCCAGCAGCTTGGATGGAAGGTCAACTAATGAAAAACTGTTTTTT. Residues: CASSLDGRSTNEKLFF. The rearrangement joins TRBV5-1 to TRBJ1-4; D is ambiguous. Trimming left V 0 bases short and J 0 bases short, with 9 bases between. Germline V CDR1 and CDR2: SGHRS, YFSETQ. This CDR3 has 16 residues.

In the case of this clone: The junction departs from the called germline gene at one end, perhaps through a read error. The V and J genes are TRBV4-1 and TRBJ1-2; D not resolved. Germline lookup yields CDR1 MGHRA and CDR2 YSYEKL. The CDR3 is made up of 15 amino acids. The DNA for the CDR3 is TGCACCAGCAGCCAACACTCCATCGGGGTCTATGGCTACACCTTC. Translated, it gives CTSSQHSIGVYGYTF.

CDR3 region: CASTNPGADTQYF. For the CDR3, the DNA is TGTGCCAGCACCAACCCAGGGGCGGATACGCAGTATTTT. V is TRBV12-3 or TRBV12-4 and J is TRBJ2-3; possible D gene TRBD1, 6 bases. The CDR3 spans 13 residues. V was pared by 7 bases and J by 6 bases, with 14 bases between.

The CDR3 DNA reads TGCGCCAGCAGCAGTACTCCAGGCTTAGCCAAAAACATTCAGTACTTC. Its protein is CASSSTPGLAKNIQYF. The chain recombines TRBV5-1 with TRBJ2-4; D remains unclear. This CDR3 contains 16 residues. In germline, CDR1 is SGHRS, CDR2 YFSETQ. The V end lost 4 bases, the J end lost 0 bases, and 14 bases lay between the germline ends.

The rearrangement uses TRBV5-1 and TRBJ1-1; D gene ambiguous. Trimming took off 3 bases at V and 0 bases at J, with 9 bases between the two ends. Per germline, CDR1 SGHRS and CDR2 YFSETQ. This CDR3 has 14 amino acids. The CDR3 bases are TGCGCCAGCAGCTCAGACGGTATGAACACTGAAGCTTTCTTT. The encoded protein is CASSSDGMNTEAFF.

This sequence joins TRBV7-2 and TRBJ1-1; D unresolved. This CDR3 is 16 amino acids long. Between the trimmed V and J ends, which lost 5 bases and 1 base, there was a span of 17 bases. Germline V gives CDR1 SGHTA, CDR2 FQGNSA. The CDR3 DNA sequence: TGTGCCAGCAGCCTCATACCCCCCAGAGGGAACACTGAAGCTTTCTTT. Protein product: CASSLIPPRGNTEAFF.